A selection of T cell receptor beta chains follows, all from one sample in a study of blood T cell repertoires in COVID-19. Assay used: immunoSEQ multiplex PCR; TCRdb lists only in-frame clones, some missing. The sample lists about 340,000 clones; roughly 90% were seen once. The sample taken for sequencing was peripheral blood. Receptors were obtained from a woman between 70 and 85 years old with COVID-19, enrolled during active disease. Both conserved end residues are part of each CDR3. D genes are given only for firm matches. Size values are once, few and many counts, or a class for expanded clones, and some rows have none.

clone size | D gene | J gene | V gene | CDR3 protein | CDR3 DNA
. | TRBD2 | TRBJ2-1 | TRBV13 | CASSFLAGGYNEQFF | TGTGCCAGCAGCTTCCTAGCGGGGGGGTACAATGAGCAGTTCTTC
. | . | TRBJ2-7 | TRBV30 | CAWEVIRGEQYF | TGTGCCTGGGAGGTGATTAGGGGCGAGCAGTACTTC
. | TRBD1 | TRBJ1-4 | TRBV7-9 | CASSPTGQGSEKLFF | TGTGCCAGCAGCCCGACTGGACAGGGCTCTGAAAAACTGTTTTTT
. | . | TRBJ1-1 | TRBV7-8 | CASSLVTSGNTEAFF | TGTGCCAGCAGCTTAGTTACTTCAGGGAACACTGAAGCTTTCTTT
once | TRBD2 | TRBJ2-3 | TRBV30 | CAWILSGGTDTQYF | TGTGCCTGGATTCTAAGCGGGGGCACAGATACGCAGTATTTT
. | . | TRBJ1-5 | TRBV24-1 | CATSGMGPKGRNQPQHF | TGTGCCACCAGTGGGATGGGGCCGAAGGGGCGAAATCAGCCCCAGCATTTT
. | . | TRBJ1-1 | TRBV7-2 | CASSPIRGMNTEAFF | TGTGCCAGCAGCCCCATAAGGGGGATGAACACTGAAGCTTTCTTT
. | . | TRBJ2-7 | TRBV7-2 | CASSFSTGSIYEQYF | TGTGCCAGCAGCTTTTCTACCGGGTCAATCTACGAGCAGTACTTC
. | . | TRBJ2-3 | TRBV30 | CACRITDTQYF | TGTGCCTGCAGAATCACAGATACGCAGTATTTT
. | . | TRBJ2-7 | TRBV13 | CASSETFGGPGYEQYF | TGTGCCAGCAGCGAAACCTTCGGGGGGCCGGGATACGAGCAGTACTTC
few | TRBD1 | TRBJ1-2 | TRBV2 | CASIQGQNYGYTF | TGTGCCAGCATTCAGGGACAGAACTATGGCTACACCTTC
. | . | TRBJ1-4 | TRBV29-1 | CSVDAGTNEKLFF | TGCAGCGTTGATGCGGGTACAAATGAAAAACTGTTTTTT
. | . | TRBJ1-1 | TRBV6-5 | CASSYSGQLTEAFF | TGTGCCAGCAGTTACTCTGGACAGCTCACTGAAGCTTTCTTT
. | TRBD1 | TRBJ1-2 | TRBV28 | CASSPPPGQPLGYTF | TGTGCCAGCAGTCCCCCTCCGGGACAGCCTCTTGGCTACACCTTC
. | . | TRBJ2-3 | TRBV7-2 | CASSLAYGGDTQYF | TGTGCCAGCAGCCTTGCTTATGGGGGCGATACGCAGTATTTT
. | . | TRBJ2-7 | TRBV21-1 | CASTNGDNSYEQYF | TGTGCCAGCACCAACGGCGACAACTCCTACGAGCAGTACTTC
. | . | TRBJ1-1 | TRBV5-8 | CASSRPGHRNTEAFF | TGTGCCAGCAGCCGCCCCGGACACCGAAACACTGAAGCTTTCTTT